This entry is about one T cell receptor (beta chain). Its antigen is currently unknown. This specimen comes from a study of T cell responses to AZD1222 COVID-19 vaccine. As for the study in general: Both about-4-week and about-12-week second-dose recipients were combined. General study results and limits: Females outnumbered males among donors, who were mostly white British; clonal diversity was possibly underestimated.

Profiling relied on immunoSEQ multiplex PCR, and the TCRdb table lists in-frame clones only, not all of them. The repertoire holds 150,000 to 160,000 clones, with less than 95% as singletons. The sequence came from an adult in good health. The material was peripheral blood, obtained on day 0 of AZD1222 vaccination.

This CDR3 reads CASSVGPGGDSYEQYF. The CDR3 DNA reads as TGTGCCAGCAGCGTAGGGCCCGGGGGCGATTCTTACGAGCAGTACTTC. The V gene is TRBV9, the J gene TRBJ2-7; D is perhaps TRBD1 or TRBD2 (6 bases each). Trimming took off 0 bases at V and 4 bases at J, with 17 bases between the two ends. CDR3 size: 16 residues. Germline CDR1 SGDLS, CDR2 YYNGEE. Full variable domain (rest looked up from reference TRBV9 and TRBJ2-7): DSGVTQTPKHLITATGQRVTLRCSPRSGDLSVYWYQQSLDQGLQFLIQYYNGEERAKGNILERFSAQQFPDLHSELNLSSLELGDSALYFCASSVGPGGDSYEQYFGPGTRLTVT.